One and the same sample provided the 16 T cell receptor beta chains below, sequenced in a study of blood T cell repertoires in COVID-19. Produced via immunoSEQ multiplex PCR; TCRdb's table is partial and in-frame only. This table has about 200,000 clones, 92% appearing once. Sequencing was done on a sample of peripheral blood. The receptors come from a young man with acute or convalescent COVID-19.

The J gene is TRBJ2-7, the V gene TRBV6-2 or TRBV6-3; 14 nucleotides agree with TRBD2. V dropped 2 bases and J dropped 5; count of bases not matched to a gene: 5. The CDR3 spans 16 residues. Germline loops: CDR1 MNHEY, CDR2 SVGEGT. CDR3 in amino acids: CASSYVGLAGVNEQYF. The DNA for the CDR3 is TGTGCCAGCAGTTACGTGGGACTAGCGGGAGTCAACGAGCAGTACTTC.

The chain is built from TRBV6-2 or TRBV6-3 and TRBJ1-5; 12 bases are shared with TRBD1. From germline, CDR1 is MNHEY and CDR2 SVGEGT. This CDR3 spans 16 amino acids. Trimming at V came to 4 bases and at J to 3 bases, leaving 4 bases not matched to a gene. The chain's CDR3 is CASSSGDRGLNQPQHF. The CDR3, as DNA: TGTGCCAGCAGTTCCGGGGACAGGGGGCTCAATCAGCCCCAGCATTTT.

J is TRBJ1-5 and V is TRBV3-1 (or the pseudogene TRBV3-2); D remains unclear. The CDR3 is 14 residues long. Germline V gene sequence: CDR1 LGHDT, CDR2 YNNKEL (reference sequence). V lost 1 base and J 7 bases, leaving 11 bases between the germline ends. The CDR3 region is CASSQVVSHQPQHF. The CDR3 nucleotides read TGTGCCAGCAGCCAAGTTGTGAGTCACCAGCCCCAGCATTTT.

The V gene is TRBV5-1, the J gene TRBJ2-7; 9 bases agree with TRBD1. Germline CDR1 is SGHRS and CDR2 is YFSETQ. This CDR3 is built from 18 residues. V lost 0 bases and J lost 7; bases outside the gene matches: 17. The CDR3 spells CASSLASGRTGEKGEQYF. CDR3 coding DNA: TGCGCCAGCAGCTTGGCCAGTGGTAGGACAGGGGAGAAAGGGGAGCAGTACTTC.

This chain uses TRBV23-1 with TRBJ2-7; D is perhaps TRBD2 (7 bases). TRBV23-1 is treated as an ORF (open reading frame) with a function not yet certain. V was shortened by 7 bases and J by 2 bases, with 18 bases between the two germline ends. The CDR3 runs 15 residues. CDR3 DNA: TGCGCCAGCACCCTATCCGCGGGGGCCGCCTACGAGCAGTACTTC. Translation: CASTLSAGAAYEQYF.

The chain employs TRBV19 and TRBJ2-5; 10 bases map to TRBD2. Germline V lookup: CDR1 LNHDA, CDR2 SQIVND (reference sequence). The length of the CDR3 is 16 residues. With V trimmed by 1 base and J by 4 bases, 6 bases remained unmatched. The CDR3: CASSIGLAGARETQYF. The CDR3 DNA sequence: TGTGCCAGTAGTATAGGTCTAGCGGGGGCTAGAGAGACCCAGTACTTC.

The CDR3 coding sequence is TGTGCCACTCTCCCGACAGGGGGAGTCTATGGCTACACCTTC. It encodes CATLPTGGVYGYTF. The rearrangement joins TRBV28 to TRBJ1-2; 9 nucleotides align to TRBD1. This CDR3 comprises 14 residues. The germline gives CDR1 MDHEN, CDR2 SYDVKM. Unmatched junction bases numbered 10, after V lost 10 bases and J lost 4 bases.

The V call is TRBV4-1, the J call TRBJ1-2; D might be TRBD1 (5 bases). Trimming pared 2 bases from V and 4 bases from J, leaving 20 bases between. The CDR3 is made up of 17 amino acids. CDR1 and CDR2 from the germline V gene are MGHRA and YSYEKL. CDR3 DNA sequence: TGCGCCAGCAGCCAACCGGCGAGGAGGGGTGGAGTCTATGGCTACACCTTC. This sequence encodes CASSQPARRGGVYGYTF.

This clone came up once. This sequence joins TRBV4-1 and TRBJ2-3; 13 nucleotides line up with TRBD2. Germline CDR1 and CDR2: MGHRA and YSYEKL. V was pared by 3 bases and J by 6 bases, with 6 bases of the junction left unmatched. The CDR3 totals 16 residues. The chain's CDR3 is CASSHQLAGGPDTQYF. DNA of the CDR3: TGCGCCAGCAGCCATCAACTAGCGGGGGGGCCGGATACGCAGTATTTT.

The rearrangement links TRBV18 to TRBJ2-3, with D unresolved. With 6 bases removed from V and 6 bases from J, the gap between germline ends came to 13 bases. In germline, CDR1 is KGHSH, CDR2 LQKENI. This CDR3 spans 13 amino acids. The DNA for the CDR3 is TGTGCCAGCTCCCCCGAATCCCGGGATACGCAGTATTTT. It yields the protein CASSPESRDTQYF.

This clone was picked up one time. The chain links TRBV11-2 to TRBJ1-1; D gene unclear. The CDR3 is 14 residues long. Germline lookup yields CDR1 SGHAT and CDR2 FQNNGV. V was clipped by 6 bases and J by 5 bases, with 16 bases between them. DNA for the CDR3: TGTGCCAGCAGGGGCGAATACCTCCGGACTGAAGCTTTCTTT. Translating it yields CASRGEYLRTEAFF.

This chain's CDR3 is CASSLLGLAGGYEQYF. CDR3 sequence (DNA): TGCGCCAGCAGCCTCCTGGGACTAGCGGGGGGCTACGAGCAGTACTTC. This chain links TRBV5-1 with TRBJ2-7; 15 nucleotides agree with TRBD2. The germline V gene encodes CDR1 SGHRS and CDR2 YFSETQ. V lost 4 bases to trimming and J lost 3 bases; unmatched junction nucleotides: 5. CDR3 length equals 16 residues.

CDR3 loop: CASSRDRAGQPQHF. The CDR3 DNA follows: TGTGCCAGCAGCCGAGACAGGGCCGGTCAGCCCCAGCATTTT. The V and J genes are TRBV7-9 and TRBJ1-5; 7 positions agree with TRBD1. This CDR3 contains 14 residues. Trimming cost V 5 bases and J 6 bases; bases outside gene matches: 7. Germline CDR1 reads SEHNR; CDR2 reads FQNEAQ (reference sequence). Based on the CDR3 plus reference TRBV7-9 and TRBJ1-5, the full variable domain is DTGVSQNPRHKITKRGQNVTFRCDPISEHNRLYWYRQTLGQGPEFLTYFQNEAQLEKSRLLSDRFSAERPKGSFSTLEIQRTEQGDSAMYLCASSRDRAGQPQHFGDGTRLSIL.

This rearrangement joins TRBV30 to TRBJ1-1, with 7 bases fitting TRBD1. Germline V gene data show CDR1 as GTSNPN and CDR2 as SVGIG (reference sequence). V gave up 8 bases and J gave up 11 bases; unmatched junction bases: 17. The CDR3 consists of 13 residues. CDR3 in amino acids: CAGSGQPSSDAFF. For the CDR3, the DNA is TGTGCCGGCTCGGGACAGCCTTCTTCAGACGCTTTCTTT. Together with reference TRBV30 and TRBJ1-1, the CDR3 gives the full variable domain: SQTIHQWPATLVQPVGSPLSLECTVEGTSNPNLYWYRQAAGRGLQLLFYSVGIGQISSEVPQNLSASRPQDRQFILSSKKLLLSDSGFYLCAGSGQPSSDAFFGQGTRLTVV.

The V and J genes are TRBV4-1 and TRBJ2-2; no firm D call. Trimming took 0 bases from V and 3 from J, leaving 2 bases between them. The CDR3 is made up of 13 amino acids. From germline, CDR1 is MGHRA and CDR2 YSYEKL. The CDR3, as DNA: TGCGCCAGCAGCCAAGACGACACCGGGGAGCTGTTTTTT. The encoded protein is CASSQDDTGELFF.

This clone occurred a few times. The rearrangement joins TRBV3-1 (or the pseudogene TRBV3-2) to TRBJ2-2, with TRBD2 matching over 7 bases. This CDR3 is built from 15 residues. CDR1 and CDR2 from the germline V gene are LGHDT and YNNKEL (reference sequence). Trimming cost V 4 bases and J 3 bases; bases outside gene matches: 5. CDR3 sequence: CASSPPSGYTGELFF. In nucleotides, the CDR3 is TGTGCCAGCAGCCCCCCTAGCGGCTACACCGGGGAGCTGTTTTTT.